This T cell receptor (beta chain) was documented in a study of Ad26.COV2.S vaccination and SARS-CoV-2 variants. Broader study findings: Measurement of non-spike TCR breadth gave similar results in vaccine and placebo recipients.

V trimming: 2 bases; J trimming: 5 bases; junction bases outside the gene matches: 4. Germline lookup yields CDR1 SGHVS and CDR2 FNYEAQ. This CDR3 is 14 amino acids long. In regard to this clone: No antigen is known for it.

Sequencing used immunoSEQ multiplex PCR; TCRdb keeps in-frame clones, though not all of them. The table shows about 180,000 clones, with 70% to 90% occurring only once. This chain joins TRBV7-6 and TRBJ2-5, with 8 positions matching TRBD2. The sample here was peripheral blood, taken after recovery from COVID-19. This sequence was found in a human donor who had recovered from COVID-19. CDR3 sequence: CASSLSGSWETQYF. CDR3 coding DNA: TGTGCCAGCAGCTTAAGCGGGAGTTGGGAGACCCAGTACTTC.